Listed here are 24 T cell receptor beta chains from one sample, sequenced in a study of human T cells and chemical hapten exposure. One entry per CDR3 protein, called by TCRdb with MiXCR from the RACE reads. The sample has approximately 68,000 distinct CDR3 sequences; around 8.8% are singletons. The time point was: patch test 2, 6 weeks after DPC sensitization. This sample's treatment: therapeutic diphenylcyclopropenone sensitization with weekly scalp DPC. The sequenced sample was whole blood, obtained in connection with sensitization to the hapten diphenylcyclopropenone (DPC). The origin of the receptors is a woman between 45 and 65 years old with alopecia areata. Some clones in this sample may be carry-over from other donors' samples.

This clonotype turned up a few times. CDR3: CASSQSGLLNEQFF. CDR3 bases: TGTGCCAGCAGCCAGTCCGGACTACTGAATGAGCAGTTCTTC. The chain is built from TRBV14 and TRBJ2-1, with TRBD2 as a possible D gene (6 bases). V lost 3 bases and J lost 7, with 13 bases in between. The CDR3 consists of 14 residues. CDR1 and CDR2 (germline): SGHDN, FVKESK.

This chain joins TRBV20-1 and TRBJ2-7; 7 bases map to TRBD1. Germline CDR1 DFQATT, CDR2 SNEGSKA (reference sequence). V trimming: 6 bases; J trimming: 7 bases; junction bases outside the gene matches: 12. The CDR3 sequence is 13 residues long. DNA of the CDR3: TGCAGTGCCCCTTGGACAGGAACGAGGGAGCAGTACTTC. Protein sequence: CSAPWTGTREQYF.

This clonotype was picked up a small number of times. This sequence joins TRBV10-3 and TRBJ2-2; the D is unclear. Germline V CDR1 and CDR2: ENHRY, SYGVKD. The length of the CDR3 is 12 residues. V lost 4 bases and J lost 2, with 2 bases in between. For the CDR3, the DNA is TGTGCCATCAGTGCAAACACCGGGGAGCTGTTTTTT. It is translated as CAISANTGELFF.

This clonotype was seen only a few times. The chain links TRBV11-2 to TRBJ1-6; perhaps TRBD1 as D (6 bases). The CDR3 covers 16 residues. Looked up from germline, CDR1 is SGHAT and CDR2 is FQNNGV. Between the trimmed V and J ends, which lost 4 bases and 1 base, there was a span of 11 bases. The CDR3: CASSSVTGSYNSPLHF. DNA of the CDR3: TGTGCCAGCAGCTCTGTGACAGGTTCCTATAATTCACCCCTCCACTTT.

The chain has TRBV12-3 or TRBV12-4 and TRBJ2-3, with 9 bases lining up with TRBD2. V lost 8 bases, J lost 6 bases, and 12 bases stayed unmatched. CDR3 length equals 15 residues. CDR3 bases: TGTGCCAGCGGGGCTTTGCGGGGGGGCCTGGATACGCAGTATTTT. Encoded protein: CASGALRGGLDTQYF.

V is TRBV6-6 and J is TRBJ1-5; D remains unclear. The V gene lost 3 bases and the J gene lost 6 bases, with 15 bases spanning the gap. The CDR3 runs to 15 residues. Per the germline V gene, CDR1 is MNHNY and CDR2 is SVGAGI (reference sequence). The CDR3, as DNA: TGTGCCAGCAGTTATCGGGCGGAGTATGGTCAGCCCCAGCATTTT. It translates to CASSYRAEYGQPQHF.

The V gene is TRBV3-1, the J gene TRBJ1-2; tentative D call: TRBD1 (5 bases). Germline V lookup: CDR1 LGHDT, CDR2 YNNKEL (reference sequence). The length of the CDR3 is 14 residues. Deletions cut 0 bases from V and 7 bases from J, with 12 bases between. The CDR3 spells CASSQEVGAAGYTF. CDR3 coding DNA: TGTGCCAGCAGCCAAGAAGTTGGGGCGGCTGGCTACACCTTC.

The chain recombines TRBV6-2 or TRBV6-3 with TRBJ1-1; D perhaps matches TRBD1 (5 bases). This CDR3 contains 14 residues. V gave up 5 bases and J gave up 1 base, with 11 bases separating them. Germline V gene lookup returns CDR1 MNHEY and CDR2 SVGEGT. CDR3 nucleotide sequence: TGTGCCAGCAGTCGAGGGGACCAGAACACTGAAGCTTTCTTT. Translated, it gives CASSRGDQNTEAFF.

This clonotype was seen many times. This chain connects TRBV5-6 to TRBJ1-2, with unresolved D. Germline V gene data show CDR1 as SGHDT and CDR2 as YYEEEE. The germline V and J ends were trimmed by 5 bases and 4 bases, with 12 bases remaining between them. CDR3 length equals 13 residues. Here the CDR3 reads CASRQTTVYGYTF. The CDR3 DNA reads TGTGCCAGCAGGCAGACCACAGTCTATGGCTACACCTTC.

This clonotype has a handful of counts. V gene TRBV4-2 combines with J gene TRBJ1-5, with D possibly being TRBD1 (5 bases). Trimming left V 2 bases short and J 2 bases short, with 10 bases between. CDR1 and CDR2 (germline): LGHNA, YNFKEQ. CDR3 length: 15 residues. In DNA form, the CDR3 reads TGTGCCAGCAGCCAAAGTCTGGGGGGCAATCAGCCCCAGCATTTT. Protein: CASSQSLGGNQPQHF.

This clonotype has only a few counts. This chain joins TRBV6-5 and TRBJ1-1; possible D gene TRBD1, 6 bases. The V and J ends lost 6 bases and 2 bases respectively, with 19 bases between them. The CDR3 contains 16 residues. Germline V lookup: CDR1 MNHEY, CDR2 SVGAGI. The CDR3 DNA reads TGTGCCAGCAGCCAATATTACAGGGTACCAAACACTGAAGCTTTCTTT. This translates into CASSQYYRVPNTEAFF.

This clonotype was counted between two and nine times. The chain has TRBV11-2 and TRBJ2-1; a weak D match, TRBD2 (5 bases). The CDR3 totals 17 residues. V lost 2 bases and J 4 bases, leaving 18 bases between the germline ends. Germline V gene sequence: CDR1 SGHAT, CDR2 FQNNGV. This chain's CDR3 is CASSLIWWEPGYNEQFF. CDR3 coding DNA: TGTGCCAGCAGCTTAATTTGGTGGGAGCCTGGATACAATGAGCAGTTCTTC.

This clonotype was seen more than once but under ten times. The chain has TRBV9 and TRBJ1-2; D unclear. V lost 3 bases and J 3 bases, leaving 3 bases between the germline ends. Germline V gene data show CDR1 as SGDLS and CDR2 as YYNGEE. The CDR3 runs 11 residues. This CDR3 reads CASSADYGYTF. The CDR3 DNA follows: TGTGCCAGCAGCGCAGACTATGGCTACACCTTC.

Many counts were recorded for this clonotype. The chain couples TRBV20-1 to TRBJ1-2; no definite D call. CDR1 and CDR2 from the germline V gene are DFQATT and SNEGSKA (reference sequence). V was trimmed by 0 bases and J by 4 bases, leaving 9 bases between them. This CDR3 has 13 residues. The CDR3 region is CSARDDVSYGYTF. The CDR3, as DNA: TGCAGTGCTAGAGACGACGTATCCTATGGCTACACCTTC.

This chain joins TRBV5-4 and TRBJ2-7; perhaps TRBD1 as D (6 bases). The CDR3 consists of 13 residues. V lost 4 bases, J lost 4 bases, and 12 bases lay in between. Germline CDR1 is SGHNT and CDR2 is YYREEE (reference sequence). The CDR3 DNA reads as TGTGCCAGCAGCGCAGACAGGAGATACGAGCAGTACTTC. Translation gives CASSADRRYEQYF.

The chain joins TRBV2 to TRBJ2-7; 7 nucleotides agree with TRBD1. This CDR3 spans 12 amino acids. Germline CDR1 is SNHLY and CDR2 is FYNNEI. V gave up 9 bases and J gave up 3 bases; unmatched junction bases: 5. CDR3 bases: TGTGCCAGTCGGGACAGAAGCTACGAGCAGTACTTC. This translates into CASRDRSYEQYF.

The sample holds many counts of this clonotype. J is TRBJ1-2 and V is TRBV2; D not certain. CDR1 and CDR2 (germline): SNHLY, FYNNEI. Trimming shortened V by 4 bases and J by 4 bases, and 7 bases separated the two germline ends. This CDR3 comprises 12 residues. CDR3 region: CASSAVGYGYTF. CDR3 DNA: TGTGCCAGCAGTGCGGTCGGCTATGGCTACACCTTC.

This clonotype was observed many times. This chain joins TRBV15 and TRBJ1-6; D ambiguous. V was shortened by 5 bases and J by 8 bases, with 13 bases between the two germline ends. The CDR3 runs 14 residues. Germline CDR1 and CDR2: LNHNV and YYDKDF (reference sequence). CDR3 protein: CATSPPPRYSPLHF. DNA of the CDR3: TGTGCCACCAGCCCCCCCCCGCGGTATTCACCCCTCCACTTT.

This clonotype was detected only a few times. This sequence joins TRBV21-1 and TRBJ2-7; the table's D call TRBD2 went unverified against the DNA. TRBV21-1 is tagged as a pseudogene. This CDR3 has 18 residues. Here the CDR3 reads CASSKVAYGDYLSYEQYF. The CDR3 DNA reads TGTGCCAGCAGCAAAGTTGCGTATGGGGACTATCTCTCCTACGAGCAGTACTTC.

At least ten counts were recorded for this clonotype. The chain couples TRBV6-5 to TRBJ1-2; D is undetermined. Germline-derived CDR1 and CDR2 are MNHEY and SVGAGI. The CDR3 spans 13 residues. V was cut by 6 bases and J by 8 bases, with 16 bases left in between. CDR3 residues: CASSWTTSQGYTF. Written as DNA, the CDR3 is TGTGCCAGCAGCTGGACTACTAGTCAAGGCTACACCTTC.

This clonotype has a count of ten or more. In DNA, the CDR3 is TGTGCCATCAACAACCCCGGGGGACTCACAGATACGCAGTATTTT. Its protein is CAINNPGGLTDTQYF. This chain joins TRBV10-3 and TRBJ2-3; the D gene is possibly TRBD2 (6 bases). Germline-derived CDR1 and CDR2 are ENHRY and SYGVKD. Trimming removed 7 bases from V and 2 bases from J, with 16 bases in between. This CDR3 spans 15 amino acids.

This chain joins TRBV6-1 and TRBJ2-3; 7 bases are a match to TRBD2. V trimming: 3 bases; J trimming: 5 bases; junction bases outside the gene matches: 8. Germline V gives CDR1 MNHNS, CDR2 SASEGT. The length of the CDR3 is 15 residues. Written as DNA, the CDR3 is TGTGCCAGCAGTGAGAGGCGGAGGGAGGGAGATACGCAGTATTTT. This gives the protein CASSERRREGDTQYF.

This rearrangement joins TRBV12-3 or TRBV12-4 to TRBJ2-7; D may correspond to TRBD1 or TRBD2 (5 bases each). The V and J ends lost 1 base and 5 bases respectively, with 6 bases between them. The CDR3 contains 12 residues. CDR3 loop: CASSLGGNEQYF. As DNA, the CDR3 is TGTGCCAGCAGTTTAGGGGGGAACGAGCAGTACTTC.

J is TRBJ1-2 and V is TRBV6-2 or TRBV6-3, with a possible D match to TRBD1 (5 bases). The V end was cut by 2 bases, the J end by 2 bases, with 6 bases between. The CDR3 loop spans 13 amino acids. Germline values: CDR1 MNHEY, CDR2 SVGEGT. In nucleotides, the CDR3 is TGTGCCAGCAGTTACGACAGAAACTATGGCTACACCTTC. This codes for CASSYDRNYGYTF.